These 32 T cell receptor beta chains originate from one sample sequenced in a study of control samples from healthy donors and cancer patients. Measured with immunoSEQ multiplex PCR; TCRdb has only the in-frame clones, and not every one. This table holds around 99,000 clones, about nine tenths found once. The sample taken for sequencing was blood. The origin of the receptors is a human donor in good health. The donor label of this sample is uncertain.

The chain is built from TRBV27 and TRBJ1-5; TRBD1 is a possible D gene (5 bases). The germline V gene has CDR1 MNHEY and CDR2 SMNVEV (reference sequence). V was pared by 6 bases and J by 4 bases, with 16 bases between. The CDR3 spans 15 residues. In DNA, the CDR3 is TGTGCCAGCAGGCAAATGGACACTCAAAATCAGCCCCAGCATTTT. Encoded protein: CASRQMDTQNQPQHF.

The chain uses TRBV5-1 and TRBJ1-4; a weak D match, TRBD1 (6 bases). The V and J ends lost 4 bases and 7 bases respectively, with 17 bases between them. CDR1 and CDR2 from the germline V gene are SGHRS and YFSETQ. The CDR3 runs to 15 residues. Here the CDR3 DNA reads TGCGCCAGCAGCCTGACAGGTTTTGGACTTGAAAAACTGTTTTTT. This codes for CASSLTGFGLEKLFF.

CDR3 sequence: CASSSLNEKLFF. Here the CDR3 DNA reads TGTGCCAGCAGTTCCCTAAATGAAAAACTGTTTTTT. The chain combines TRBV12-3 or TRBV12-4 with TRBJ1-4; D gene unclear. Trimming pared 4 bases from V and 5 bases from J, leaving 5 bases between. This CDR3 has 12 residues.

The V and J genes are TRBV9 and TRBJ2-5, with TRBD2 matching 10 bases. Trimming took 1 base from V and 2 from J; bases not matched to a gene: 2. Germline V gene lookup returns CDR1 SGDLS and CDR2 YYNGEE. This CDR3 is built from 15 residues. The CDR3 bases are TGTGCCAGCAGCGTACTAGCGGGGGTTCAAGAGACCCAGTACTTC. This encodes CASSVLAGVQETQYF.

The chain recombines TRBV28 with TRBJ1-4; D unclear. The CDR3 loop spans 14 amino acids. Germline values: CDR1 MDHEN, CDR2 SYDVKM. V dropped 6 bases and J dropped 7 bases, with 15 bases sitting between them. The CDR3 region is CASSNKRGGEKLFF. The CDR3 nucleotides are TGTGCCAGCAGCAATAAGCGTGGCGGTGAAAAACTGTTTTTT.

The V and J genes are TRBV27 and TRBJ2-5, with 8 bases matching TRBD2. The V segment lost 2 bases and the J segment 1 base; nucleotides outside the gene matches: 3. Germline values: CDR1 MNHEY, CDR2 SMNVEV (reference sequence). The CDR3 spans 15 residues. The CDR3: CASSLAGGLQETQYF. The CDR3 region has the DNA TGTGCCAGCAGTTTAGCGGGGGGTCTCCAAGAGACCCAGTACTTC.

The V call is TRBV21-1, the J call TRBJ1-5. TRBV21-1 is a known pseudogene. The CDR3 spans 18 residues. This CDR3 reads CASSKSKREQQLNQPQHF. The CDR3 coding sequence is TGTGCCAGCAGCAAAAGTAAGCGGGAACAGCAACTCAATCAGCCCCAGCATTTT.

The chain uses TRBV27 and TRBJ1-2; D is possibly TRBD1 (6 bases). V was pared by 5 bases and J by 1 base, with 14 bases between. Germline CDR1 is MNHEY and CDR2 is SMNVEV (reference sequence). The CDR3 is made up of 15 amino acids. The CDR3 region is CASSLNGQSNYGYTF. Written as DNA, the CDR3 is TGTGCCAGCAGTCTCAATGGACAGAGTAACTATGGCTACACCTTC.

The V call is TRBV27, the J call TRBJ1-4, with a tentative D call TRBD1 (5 bases). V shed 0 bases and J shed 7 bases, with 21 bases lying between them. This CDR3 spans 18 amino acids. Germline V gene sequence: CDR1 MNHEY, CDR2 SMNVEV (reference sequence). The CDR3 region is CASSLSRARGRGGEKLFF. CDR3 bases: TGTGCCAGCAGTTTATCTCGGGCCCGGGGTAGGGGCGGTGAAAAACTGTTTTTT.

V gene TRBV30 combines with J gene TRBJ2-5; perhaps TRBD1 as D (5 bases). Deletions cut 3 bases from V and 3 bases from J, with 17 bases between. The CDR3 is 15 amino acids. Germline V gene data show CDR1 as GTSNPN and CDR2 as SVGIG (reference sequence). CDR3 in amino acids: CAWSQGSRVEETQYF. The CDR3 DNA follows: TGTGCCTGGAGCCAGGGCTCAAGGGTGGAAGAGACCCAGTACTTC.

The chain recombines TRBV6-5 with TRBJ2-2, with D hard to call. Looked up from germline, CDR1 is MNHEY and CDR2 is SVGAGI. CDR3 length equals 14 residues. V lost 0 bases, J lost 7 bases, and 9 bases lay in between. The CDR3 nucleotides read TGTGCCAGCAGTTACTCCCGCCTTATCGGGGAGCTGTTTTTT. Amino acids: CASSYSRLIGELFF.

The chain employs TRBV4-1 and TRBJ1-2; no reliable D call. The CDR3 spans 15 residues. The V gene lost 0 bases and the J gene lost 6 bases, with 14 bases spanning the gap. Per germline, CDR1 MGHRA and CDR2 YSYEKL. CDR3 in DNA: TGCGCCAGCAGCCAAGATCCGGTGAGGTGGAATGGCTACACCTTC. This sequence encodes CASSQDPVRWNGYTF.

V is TRBV30 and J is TRBJ1-4, with 9 bases lining up with TRBD1. The CDR3 sequence is 13 residues long. Germline V lookup: CDR1 GTSNPN, CDR2 SVGIG (reference sequence). The V gene end was trimmed by 5 bases and the J gene end by 8 bases; junction bases not matched to a gene: 6. DNA for the CDR3: TGTGCCTGGTCCGGGACAGGGTGGGAAAAACTGTTTTTT. It encodes CAWSGTGWEKLFF.

The chain carries TRBV18 and TRBJ1-4; 7 nucleotides line up with TRBD1. V dropped 3 bases and J dropped 3; count of bases not matched to a gene: 4. CDR3 length: 15 amino acids. CDR1 is KGHSH and CDR2 is LQKENI in the germline V gene. CDR3 DNA: TGTGCCAGCTCACCTCGACAGGGTCCTAATGAAAAACTGTTTTTT. This codes for CASSPRQGPNEKLFF.

The rearrangement uses TRBV5-5 and TRBJ1-2, with 7 positions matching TRBD1. The V and J ends lost 3 bases and 1 base, in that order; junction bases with no gene match: 12. There are 17 residues in the CDR3. Germline CDR1 and CDR2: SGHKS and YYEKEE (reference sequence). Here the CDR3 DNA reads TGTGCCAGCAGCTCCTCCCCCCAGGCAGGGGGTAACTATGGCTACACCTTC. Amino acids: CASSSSPQAGGNYGYTF.

The chain recombines TRBV2 with TRBJ1-1; D is unresolved. Germline values: CDR1 SNHLY, CDR2 FYNNEI. V dropped 0 bases and J dropped 4 bases, with 15 bases sitting between them. This CDR3 is built from 16 residues. CDR3 nucleotide sequence: TGTGCCAGCAGTGAAGCGCTTCGGGGTTTTAGCACTGAAGCTTTCTTT. Its protein is CASSEALRGFSTEAFF.

V gene TRBV14 combines with J gene TRBJ2-1; 7 bases agree with TRBD1. Losses at the gene ends were 4 bases for V and 4 bases for J; bases not matched to a gene: 7. The CDR3 has 15 residues. From germline, CDR1 is SGHDN and CDR2 FVKESK. CDR3 in amino acids: CASSPGQAFYNEQFF. DNA for the CDR3: TGTGCCAGCAGCCCCGGACAGGCGTTTTACAATGAGCAGTTCTTC.

The chain joins TRBV6-5 to TRBJ1-6; D might be TRBD1 (5 bases). Germline V gene lookup returns CDR1 MNHEY and CDR2 SVGAGI. Trimming took off 4 bases at V and 8 bases at J, with 15 bases between the two ends. The CDR3 sequence is 15 residues long. The CDR3 DNA sequence: TGTGCCAGCAGTTTTAAGGGGCCTTTGGATTCACCCCTCCACTTT. As protein: CASSFKGPLDSPLHF.

The chain carries TRBV2 and TRBJ1-5, with a weak D call TRBD1 (5 bases). Germline assignment: CDR1 SNHLY and CDR2 FYNNEI. This CDR3 contains 14 residues. Trimming took off 5 bases at V and 4 bases at J, with 12 bases between the two ends. The CDR3 region has the DNA TGTGCCAGCAGTTCCGGGACGGAGAATCAGCCCCAGCATTTT. It codes for CASSSGTENQPQHF.

This sequence joins TRBV2 and TRBJ1-1, with 8 bases matching TRBD1. The CDR3 is made up of 13 amino acids. The germline gives CDR1 SNHLY, CDR2 FYNNEI. The J segment lost 3 bases and the V segment lost 5 bases, leaving 2 bases of the junction unmatched. The CDR3: CASSSTGDTEAFF. The CDR3 nucleotides are TGTGCCAGCAGTTCGACAGGGGACACTGAAGCTTTCTTT.

The V call is TRBV11-2, the J call TRBJ2-7; D gene ambiguous. The CDR3 totals 12 residues. Between the trimmed V and J ends, which lost 1 base and 5 bases, there was a span of 6 bases. CDR1 is SGHAT, CDR2 FQNNGV, per germline. The CDR3 region is CASSLGGNEQYF. The DNA for the CDR3 is TGTGCCAGCAGCTTAGGGGGAAACGAGCAGTACTTC.

To note about this clone: The sample holds other DNA sequences that translate to the same CDR3. The V gene is TRBV3-1 (or the pseudogene TRBV3-2), the J gene TRBJ2-2; unclear D gene. There are 13 residues in the CDR3. CDR1 and CDR2 (germline): LGHDT, YNNKEL (reference sequence). The V and J ends lost 1 base and 6 bases respectively, with 6 bases between them. Written as DNA, the CDR3 is TGTGCCAGCAGCCAAGGTTTTCCCGGGGAGCTGTTTTTT. It codes for CASSQGFPGELFF.

This clone has a single count. The chain uses TRBV6-1 and TRBJ1-1; the D is unclear. Germline CDR1 is MNHNS and CDR2 is SASEGT. This CDR3 comprises 16 residues. V dropped 3 bases and J dropped 0 bases, with 14 bases sitting between them. CDR3 DNA sequence: TGTGCCAGCAGTGAGAGGAACGGGAGAATGAACACTGAAGCTTTCTTT. Translated, it gives CASSERNGRMNTEAFF.

The V gene is TRBV14, the J gene TRBJ1-2, with TRBD1 identical over 9 bases. Germline lookup yields CDR1 SGHDN and CDR2 FVKESK. This CDR3 spans 15 amino acids. The trim removed 2 bases at V and 8 bases at J, leaving 9 bases unmatched. CDR3 sequence: CASSQSGTGSYGYTF. CDR3 sequence (DNA): TGTGCCAGCAGCCAATCCGGGACAGGGTCTTACGGCTACACCTTC. The full variable domain, completed using reference TRBV14 and TRBJ1-2, is EAGVTQFPSHSVIEKGQTVTLRCDPISGHDNLYWYRRVMGKEIKFLLHFVKESKQDESGMPNNRFLAERTGGTYSTLKVQPAELEDSGVYFCASSQSGTGSYGYTFGSGTRLTVV.

The CDR3 region is CASSSKNHTGENTDTQYF. CDR3 in DNA: TGTGCCAGCAGCTCGAAAAACCATACAGGGGAGAACACAGATACGCAGTATTTT. The gene calls are TRBV7-3 and TRBJ2-3; TRBD1 matches 7 bases. The CDR3 has 18 amino acids. Germline trimming cut 4 bases from V and 2 bases from J; bases unmatched to any gene: 15. Germline assignment: CDR1 SGHTA and CDR2 FQGTGA.

This clone was detected once. The gene calls are TRBV7-9 and TRBJ2-7; D is perhaps TRBD1 (5 bases). V lost 3 bases to trimming and J lost 2 bases, with 20 bases between them. Germline V gives CDR1 SEHNR, CDR2 FQNEAQ (reference sequence). This CDR3 has 17 residues. The CDR3 nucleotides read TGTGCCAGCAGCTTCCGAGCCGGTTTGGGGCCTGCCTACGAGCAGTACTTC. This codes for CASSFRAGLGPAYEQYF.

V gene TRBV19 combines with J gene TRBJ1-6; maybe TRBD1 (5 bases). The V and J ends lost 3 bases and 9 bases respectively, with 12 bases between them. The CDR3 sequence is 14 residues long. Germline CDR1 reads LNHDA; CDR2 reads SQIVND (reference sequence). The CDR3 sequence: CASSMGRGFSPLHF. CDR3 bases: TGTGCCAGTAGTATGGGACGGGGGTTTTCACCCCTCCACTTT.

The genes are TRBV4-1 and TRBJ1-5; possible D gene TRBD1, 5 bases. This CDR3 has 19 residues. Germline V gene lookup returns CDR1 MGHRA and CDR2 YSYEKL. Trimming took 1 base from V and 9 from J, leaving 28 bases between them. The CDR3 reads CASSQVILKGLWAQGPQHF. Written as DNA, the CDR3 is TGCGCCAGCAGCCAAGTTATTTTGAAGGGACTATGGGCCCAAGGGCCCCAGCATTTT.

The chain has TRBV18 and TRBJ2-1; D is possibly TRBD1 (5 bases). In germline, CDR1 is KGHSH, CDR2 LQKENI. The V gene lost 1 base and the J gene lost 4 bases, with 23 bases spanning the gap. The CDR3 spans 19 residues. CDR3 nucleotides: TGTGCCAGCTCACCACAAAATGATGGACCAACCAACAGGTACAATGAGCAGTTCTTC. Residues: CASSPQNDGPTNRYNEQFF.

The rearrangement joins TRBV12-3 or TRBV12-4 to TRBJ1-2; TRBD1 aligns across 7 bases. V lost 6 bases, J lost 4 bases, and 5 bases stayed unmatched. This CDR3 comprises 13 residues. CDR3 DNA: TGTGCCAGCAGCAAGGGGACAGTCTATGGCTACACCTTC. Its translation is CASSKGTVYGYTF.

The rearrangement uses TRBV6-4 and TRBJ1-1; D remains unclear. The CDR3 runs 14 residues. Germline-derived CDR1 and CDR2 are MRHNA and SNTAGT. V lost 4 bases to trimming and J lost 2 bases, with 11 bases between them. In DNA, the CDR3 is TGTGCCAGCAGTGTGGACGGATTTAACACTGAAGCTTTCTTT. Translation gives CASSVDGFNTEAFF.

CDR3 in amino acids: CASRGQGPEKLFF. In nucleotides, the CDR3 is TGTGCCAGCAGAGGACAGGGCCCAGAAAAACTGTTTTTT. The chain couples TRBV21-1 to TRBJ1-4; the listed D gene, TRBD1, was not tested against the DNA. TRBV21-1 is noted as a pseudogene. This CDR3 contains 13 residues.